Listed below are T cell receptor beta chains from one sample, sequenced in a study of T cells expressing NK-cell markers. TCRdb reanalyzed the 5' RACE reads, giving one entry per CDR3 protein sequence and no DNA. This sample's table reports 400,000 to 550,000 distinct CDR3 sequences. Sequencing input: blood T cells: a sorted CD56 or NKG2C T cell subset, CD4+ or CD8+ T cells, or bulk PBMC T cells (not recorded which). The receptors shown here come from a woman aged 18-69 years in good health. Each CDR3 is given with its conserved first and last residue.

V,J,CDR3
TRBV2,TRBJ1-5,CASSVPGQGRDQPQHF
TRBV29-1,TRBJ1-2,CSVEDWGTWIYGYTF
TRBV5-1,TRBJ1-2,CASSLEGEEGTF
TRBV20-1,TRBJ2-3,CSARGERNTDTQYF
TRBV20-1,TRBJ2-1,CSARGLQGNEQFF
TRBV4-1,TRBJ2-1,CASSQVLGDPSQFF
TRBV11-2,TRBJ2-3,CASSSRLRGTDTQYF
TRBV5-1,TRBJ2-3,CASSSGTGDTQYF
TRBV3-1,TRBJ2-7,CASSQFLGPYEQYF
TRBV19,TRBJ1-5,CASGQGGFHQPQHF
TRBV7-3,TRBJ2-3,CASSLVQGSTDTQYF
TRBV6-2/TRBV6-3,TRBJ1-1,CASSWVGTEAFF
TRBV18,TRBJ2-2,CASSPSTPVQLFF
TRBV20-1,TRBJ2-3,CSASKPRTGARTDTQYF
TRBV29-1,TRBJ2-3,CSTRGSRGSTDTQYF
TRBV25-1,TRBJ2-1,CASSGDLGGRAYNEQFF
TRBV7-9,TRBJ1-5,CASSPGTPYSNQPQHF
TRBV7-2,TRBJ2-5,CASSLDRGLETQYF
TRBV5-1,TRBJ2-7,CASSKTSGRLGEQYF
TRBV7-2,TRBJ1-4,CASSLDGGGNEKLFF
TRBV10-1,TRBJ2-2,CASSDLPTSGGAGELFF
TRBV5-6,TRBJ1-1,CASSFGQGTTEAFF
TRBV10-3,TRBJ2-1,CAIIGDGTYNEQFF
TRBV12-3/TRBV12-4,TRBJ2-3,CASRGLAGATDTQYF